One sample yielded the 17 T cell receptor delta chains listed below, sequenced in a study of γδ T cells in repeated Plasmodium falciparum infection (dated by TCRdb to the early 2020s). For bulk TCR repertoire analysis, Vgamma9/Vdelta2+ and Vdelta2-negative gammadelta T cell populations were isolated by flow sorting from peripheral blood mononuclear cells. Receptors were amplified or captured by multiplex PCR. This sample was sequenced with an Illumina MiSeq. TCRdb called clones afresh from the public reads with CATT; identical DNA rows were later merged. The sample table shows approximately 90,000 delta-chain clones, and roughly 0.9% are seen once. Approximately 10% of the sample comes from the top ten. Sequencing was done on a sample of gamma-delta T cells from blood. The origin of the receptors is a pool of human donors (malaria-infected and uninfected, not separated).

By share, this clone ranks as medium-sized. The sample holds other DNA sequences that translate to the same CDR3. V and J are TRDV1 and TRDJ1; perhaps TRDD2 as D (5 bases). Germline-derived CDR1 and CDR2 are TSWWSYY and QGS. The CDR3 sequence is 16 residues long. Trimming pared 8 bases from V and 2 bases from J, leaving 21 bases between. CDR3 loop: CALLKGWPSGTDKLIF. The DNA for the CDR3 is TGTGCTCTTCTAAAGGGGTGGCCTTCGGGAACCGATAAACTCATCTTT.

This clone was counted ten times or more. This chain uses TRDV1 with TRDJ1; 10 nucleotides agree with TRDD3. J gave up 4 bases and V 5 bases, and 28 bases lay outside the gene matches. CDR1 and CDR2 from the germline V gene are TSWWSYY and QGS. This CDR3 has 22 residues. CDR3 coding DNA: TGTGCTCTTGGGTACGATTTCGGGGGGATACGCGTATCAGGGGTTCTCGACGATAAACTCATCTTT. Its protein is CALGYDFGGIRVSGVLDDKLIF.

Regarding this clone: A read error is likely here: a far larger clone is one base away. Other DNA sequences in this sample translate to the same CDR3. This chain connects TRDV1 to TRDJ2; D is uncertain. CDR3 length equals 20 residues. Germline V gene lookup returns CDR1 TSWWSYY and CDR2 QGS. With 1 base removed from V and 0 bases from J, the gap between germline ends came to 21 bases. CDR3 loop: CALGEPLARARSALTAQLFF. In nucleotides, the CDR3 is TGTGCTCTTGGGGAACCCCTAGCGCGGGCCCGATCGGCTTTGACAGCACAACTCTTCTTT.

On this clone itself: The protein that TCRdb holds for this DNA derives from a much larger clone and differs from the translated DNA at residue 12, which likely indicates a read error; the protein shown here is translated from the DNA. The chain employs TRDV1 and TRDJ1; D tentatively fits TRDD2 or TRDD3 (9 bases each). In the absence of a J gene in TCRdb, the DNA was matched to germline to assign it here. The V end was cut by 3 bases, the J end by 0 bases, with 38 bases between. The CDR3 is 24 residues long. Germline V gene data show CDR1 as TSWWSYY and CDR2 as QGS. The CDR3 DNA reads as TGTGCTCTTGGGGATGCGCTTCCTTCCTACCAGATACTGGGGGACTTCGGGTACACCGATAAACTCATCTTT. Protein product: CALGDALPSYQILGDFGYTDKLIF.

This clone was observed a few times. The protein TCRdb lists belongs to a much larger clone and differs from this DNA's translation at residue 14, which points to a read error; the protein shown is made from the DNA. The chain couples TRDV1 to TRDJ1, with 12 bases matching TRDD3. This CDR3 has 19 amino acids. J gave up 3 bases and V 8 bases, and 19 bases lay outside the gene matches. From germline, CDR1 is TSWWSYY and CDR2 QGS. CDR3 in DNA: TGTGCTCTTCGGCCCGATTGCCCTTTCTGGGGGATACGCCCCGATAAACTCATCTTT. Encoded protein: CALRPDCPFWGIRPDKLIF.

Comments on this clone: A read error likely explains why the TCRdb protein, taken from a much larger clone, differs from this DNA's translation at residue 20; the protein shown is translated from the DNA. A V gene of TRDV1 was called, but no J gene was assigned; the table's D call TRDD3 went unverified against the DNA. The germline V gene has CDR1 TSWWSYY and CDR2 QGS. CDR3 size: 22 residues. CDR3 loop: CALGESTFLRDISSWDTRQTFF. The CDR3 bases are TGTGCTCTTGGGGAATCGACCTTCCTACGGGATATTAGCTCCTGGGACACCCGACAGACGTTTTTC.

This clone was counted only a few times. A read error is likely here: a far larger clone is one base away. The sample contains more than one DNA sequence encoding this CDR3. The chain combines TRDV1 with TRDJ1; tentatively, D is TRDD3 (6 bases). CDR3 size: 17 residues. Germline V gene sequence: CDR1 TSWWSYY, CDR2 QGS. The CDR3 here is CALGSIRGWGVTDKLIF. The CDR3 DNA sequence: TGTGCTCTTGGGTCAATTCGAGGGTGGGGGGTCACCGATAAACTCATTTTT.

This clone was observed a few times. This is likely an artifact of a read error, given a far larger clone one base away. The same CDR3 arises from other DNA sequences in this sample as well. The chain is built from TRDV2 and TRDJ1; the match to TRDD3 covers 10 bases. TCRdb leaves out the J gene; it was filled in here by matching the DNA to germline. Germline CDR1 is GEAIGNYY and CDR2 is EKD. This CDR3 is built from 20 residues. The CDR3 DNA reads as TGTGCTTGTGACACTGATCAAAACTGGGGGATCGAAGGGTACACCGATAAACTCATCTTT. It specifies CACDTDQNWGIEGYTDKLIF.

This clone was recorded a few times. It differs at one base from a far larger clone, so likely a read error. Other DNA sequences in this sample translate to the same CDR3. V gene TRDV1 combines with J gene TRDJ1; D unresolved. CDR1 is TSWWSYY, CDR2 QGS, per germline. This CDR3 is 18 amino acids long. The CDR3 coding sequence is TGTGCTCTTGGGGAATTTAGACCCCGCTATTGGTACACCGATAAACTCATTTTT. Its protein is CALGEFRPRYWYTDKLIF.

A note on this clone: One base separates it from a far larger clone, so it is likely a read error. This sample also contains other DNA sequences that code for the same CDR3. No J gene was assigned, while the V gene was called as TRDV1. Germline V gives CDR1 TSWWSYY, CDR2 QGS. The CDR3 sequence is 13 residues long. CDR3: CALGEPSPSKLIF. The CDR3 nucleotides read TGTGCTCTTGGGGAACCGTCTCCTTCTAAGCTCATCTTT.

This clone appeared many times. The chain carries TRDV1 and TRDJ1; D uncertain. The germline V gene has CDR1 TSWWSYY and CDR2 QGS. The CDR3 runs to 21 residues. V lost 4 bases and J 0 bases, leaving 30 bases between the germline ends. The CDR3 here is CALGVPGPGPMSRENTDKLIF. CDR3 sequence (DNA): TGTGCTCTTGGGGTCCCGGGGCCGGGGCCGATGAGTCGGGAGAACACCGATAAACTCATCTTT.

Turning to this clone: TCRdb pairs this DNA with a much larger clone's protein that differs at residue 4, likely a read error; the protein shown was translated from the DNA. This sequence joins TRDV1 and TRDJ1, with D possibly called TRDD2 or TRDD3 (5 bases each). TCRdb lists no J gene, so it was determined here by aligning the DNA to germline. Per germline, CDR1 TSWWSYY and CDR2 QGS. The CDR3 is 19 residues long. CDR3 region: CALRELLLEPSGRRDKLIF. In nucleotides, the CDR3 is TGTGCTCTTAGGGAACTACTCCTAGAGCCCTCGGGGAGGCGCGATAAACTCATCTTT.

This clone was detected only a few times. Only one base separates this from a far larger clonotype, so it likely reflects a read error. This same CDR3 is encoded by further DNA sequences in the sample. The genes are TRDV2 and TRDJ1, with 13 bases matching TRDD3. TCRdb is silent on the J gene; assignment here came from matching the DNA to germline. The V gene end was trimmed by 4 bases and the J gene end by 0 bases; junction bases not matched to a gene: 16. This CDR3 is 20 amino acids long. Germline V gives CDR1 GEAIGNYY, CDR2 EKD. The CDR3 DNA sequence: TGTGCCTGTGATACACCCTTTACTGGGGGATACGAAGGATACACCGATAAACTCATCTTT. It codes for CACDTPFTGGYEGYTDKLIF.

Many counts were recorded for this clone. The same CDR3 is also encoded by other DNA sequences in this sample. The chain joins TRDV1 to TRDJ1; 7 bases fit TRDD3. The CDR3 is 18 residues long. Germline V gene sequence: CDR1 TSWWSYY, CDR2 QGS. V gave up 2 bases and J gave up 0 bases; unmatched junction bases: 12. CDR3 loop: CALGEFSSGGPYTDKLIF. The CDR3 nucleotides are TGTGCTCTTGGGGAATTCTCGTCTGGGGGTCCGTACACCGATAAACTCATCTTT.

This clone was seen more than once but under ten times. This is likely an artifact of a read error, given a far larger clone one base away. In the same sample, other DNA sequences code for this CDR3. The V and J genes are TRDV1 and TRDJ1; D possibly matches TRDD2 or TRDD3 (5 bases each). No J gene is reported in TCRdb; it was inferred here by comparing the DNA with germline. The length of the CDR3 is 19 residues. Trimming cost V 4 bases and J 2 bases, with 26 bases left between them. Germline-derived CDR1 and CDR2 are TSWWSYY and QGS. CDR3 coding DNA: TGTGCTCTTGGGGTTTCCTGTGGGGACCCTACCTGTGGGACCGATAAACTCATCTTT. Translated, it gives CALGVSCGDPTCGTDKLIF.

About this clone itself: This likely stems from a read error, as it lies one base from a far larger clone. Other DNA sequences in this specimen translate into the identical CDR3. This chain connects TRDV1 to TRDJ1; D is undetermined. Trimming removed 3 bases at V and 2 bases at J, with 25 bases between. Germline assignment: CDR1 TSWWSYY and CDR2 QGS. The CDR3 is 19 amino acids. CDR3 DNA: TGTGCTCTTGGGGACAATAAATTTCGCTGTTCCCCGTATACCGATAAACTCATCTTT. Amino acid sequence: CALGDNKFRCSPYTDKLIF.

The table lists this clone with a few counts. The amino acid sequence in TCRdb belongs to a much larger clone and departs from this DNA's translation at residue 12, likely a sequencing read error; the sequence shown is translated from the DNA. This chain joins TRDV1 and TRDJ1, with D hard to call. The J gene comes from matching the DNA to germline here; TCRdb lacks it. Trimming pared 2 bases from V and 7 bases from J, leaving 26 bases between. The germline V gene has CDR1 TSWWSYY and CDR2 QGS. This CDR3 region has 18 residues. This chain's CDR3 is CALGENPSQSFHGGKLIF. CDR3 sequence (DNA): TGTGCTCTTGGGGAAAATCCCTCCCAAAGTTTCCACGGAGGTAAACTCATCTTT.